A selection of T cell receptor beta chains follows, all from one sample in a study of OX40 agonist ivuxolimab in advanced cancers. Repertoires were generated with immunoSEQ multiplex PCR, while TCRdb's copy carries only in-frame clones and drops some. Here the sample spans around 40,000 clones, approximately 80% being singletons. Sequences were derived from CD4+ or CD8+ T cells sorted from blood, sampled in a trial of the OX40 agonist ivuxolimab. The source of these receptors is an adult with an advanced solid tumor such as melanoma, head and neck, liver or kidney cancer. Each CDR3 is given with its conserved first and last residue. The D gene is left open where the match is weak. A row's size may be missing; if present it is once, few, many or a size class.

V,D,J,size,DNA,CDR3
TRBV5-1,NA,TRBJ2-3,NA,TGCGCCAGCAGCTTGGATGGGCCTAGCACAGATACGCAGTATTTT,CASSLDGPSTDTQYF
TRBV18,NA,TRBJ2-3,few,TGTGCCAGCTCGCCGACCAGGAAGGCGGCTACAGATACGCAGTATTTT,CASSPTRKAATDTQYF
TRBV10-3,NA,TRBJ1-5,NA,TGTGCCATCAGTGAGGCCCCGGCGGGTTCGGATCAGCCCCAGCATTTT,CAISEAPAGSDQPQHF
TRBV13,TRBD2,TRBJ2-3,NA,TGTGCCAGCAGCCCCCCGGGACTAGAGGGCACAGATACGCAGTATTTT,CASSPPGLEGTDTQYF
TRBV15,TRBD1,TRBJ2-4,NA,TGTGCCACCAGCAGGGGTGGGAATGACAGGGGGCTCGGTGGATTC,CATSRGGNDRGLGGF
TRBV19,NA,TRBJ1-5,NA,TGTGCCAGTAGCCCACAGTATAGCAATCAGCCCCAGCATTTT,CASSPQYSNQPQHF
TRBV27,TRBD1,TRBJ1-2,NA,TGTGCCAGCAGTTGGACAGGGCAATCGTACTACACCTTC,CASSWTGQSYYTF
TRBV4-3,TRBD2,TRBJ2-7,NA,TGCGCCAGCAGCCAAGGCCGGGAGGACGAGCAGTACTTC,CASSQGREDEQYF
TRBV27,NA,TRBJ2-7,NA,TGTGCCAGCAGCCGACTGACAGGAACAAACGAGCAGTACTTC,CASSRLTGTNEQYF
TRBV28,NA,TRBJ1-5,NA,TGTGCCAGCAGTTTATACAGCAATCAGCCCCAGCATTTT,CASSLYSNQPQHF
TRBV7-2,NA,TRBJ2-3,NA,TGTGCCAGCAGCTTAGCCCCGACCATCACAGATACGCAGTATTTT,CASSLAPTITDTQYF
TRBV28,NA,TRBJ1-3,medium-sized,TGTGCCAGCAGGATTGATAAAAGAGTATATTTT,CASRIDKRVYF
TRBV20-1,NA,TRBJ2-5,NA,TGCAGTGCCAGCGCACAAGAGACCCAGTACTTC,CSASAQETQYF
TRBV28,TRBD1,TRBJ1-2,NA,TGTGCCAGCAGATTCCCGGGACAGGGGATCTATGGCTACACCTTC,CASRFPGQGIYGYTF
TRBV18,TRBD2,TRBJ2-6,NA,TGTGCCAGCTCAGCGGGGGTTGGAGCTTCTGGGGCCAACGTCCTGACTTTC,CASSAGVGASGANVLTF
TRBV29-1,NA,TRBJ2-3,NA,TGCAGCGTTGAAGATCTAGGGGGGTTAGGAGATACGCAGTATTTT,CSVEDLGGLGDTQYF
TRBV7-2,TRBD2,TRBJ2-1,NA,TGTGCCAGCAGCTTAAGACTAGCGGGGACCACACATGAGCAGTTCTTC,CASSLRLAGTTHEQFF
TRBV5-5,NA,TRBJ1-5,few,TGTGCCAGCAGCTTGGACATTCCTCAGCCCCAGCATTTT,CASSLDIPQPQHF
TRBV9,TRBD1,TRBJ2-2,NA,TGTGCCAGATCCCTACAGGGGACCGGGGAGCTGTTTTTT,CARSLQGTGELFF
TRBV29-1,NA,TRBJ1-1,NA,TGCAGCGTTGTGGGAAACTCGAACACTGAAGCTTTCTTT,CSVVGNSNTEAFF
TRBV6-6,NA,TRBJ1-6,NA,TGTGCCAGCAGTCTTGAGAAAGGGTTTAGTTCACCCCTCCACTTT,CASSLEKGFSSPLHF
TRBV28,NA,TRBJ1-5,NA,TGTGCCAGCAAACTGGGCAATCAGCCCCAGCATTTT,CASKLGNQPQHF
TRBV4-2,NA,TRBJ2-2,NA,TGTGCCAGCAGGGGGAGTGGAACCGGGGAGCTGTTTTTT,CASRGSGTGELFF
TRBV18,NA,TRBJ1-6,NA,TGTGCCAGCTCACCTGGGGATTCACCCCTCCACTTT,CASSPGDSPLHF
TRBV21-1,NA,TRBJ1-5,NA,TGTGCCAGCAGCAAATGGGTGAGTTGTTTACGCAATCAGCCCCAGCATTTT,CASSKWVSCLRNQPQHF
TRBV6-4,NA,TRBJ2-7,NA,TGTGCCAGCCCCACTGAGGAGCAGTACTTC,CASPTEEQYF
TRBV6-5,NA,TRBJ2-2,NA,TGTGCCAGCAGTTACTCGCCCGGTGGGGGGGAGCTGTTTTTT,CASSYSPGGGELFF
TRBV4-1,NA,TRBJ1-4,NA,TGCGCCAGCAGCCAAACAGGGATGTTAAATGAAAAACTGTTTTTT,CASSQTGMLNEKLFF
TRBV7-2,NA,TRBJ2-1,NA,TGTGCCAGCAGCTTAACGGCCGACGCGTTCTTC,CASSLTADAFF
TRBV19,NA,TRBJ1-1,NA,TGTGCCAGTAAGGGTCAGGGGCCGACTGAAGCTTTCTTT,CASKGQGPTEAFF
TRBV12-1,NA,TRBJ2-3,NA,TGTGCCAGCAACGCCCAGGGCGACTCCAAAACAGATACGCAGTATTTT,CASNAQGDSKTDTQYF
TRBV7-8,TRBD1,TRBJ1-1,NA,TGTGCCAGCAGCTTTCGGGCGACAGGGATGAACACTGAAGCTTTCTTT,CASSFRATGMNTEAFF
TRBV29-1,TRBD1,TRBJ2-7,NA,TGCAGCGTCGCACCATTGGACAGGGGGGGCGAGCAGTACTTC,CSVAPLDRGGEQYF
TRBV7-3,TRBD2,TRBJ2-3,once,TGTGCCAGCAGCTTAAGGAGAGCGGGAGGGTCAGATACGCAGTATTTT,CASSLRRAGGSDTQYF
TRBV28,NA,TRBJ2-2,NA,TGTGCCAGCAGTCCGCCGGGAGCCGGTCTTCTGTTTTTT,CASSPPGAGLLFF
TRBV29-1,TRBD2,TRBJ2-3,NA,TGCAGCGTTGGGTCCGTAGCGGGGTCCCTCGGAGCAGATACGCAGTATTTT,CSVGSVAGSLGADTQYF
TRBV9,NA,TRBJ1-1,NA,TGTGCCAGCAGCGCCTCGGAGGGGGGAGCTTTCTTT,CASSASEGGAFF
TRBV4-1,NA,TRBJ1-3,NA,TGCGCCAGCAGCCAAGATCTTATAGACTCTGGAAACACCATATATTTT,CASSQDLIDSGNTIYF
TRBV5-1,TRBD2,TRBJ2-2,NA,TGCGCCAGCGCCGTCGCTAGCGGGGGGCCGGGCACCGGGGAGCTGTTTTTT,CASAVASGGPGTGELFF
TRBV28,NA,TRBJ2-1,few,TGTGCCAGCAGATCCCCGGGGGGCCCCCACAATGAGCAGTTCTTC,CASRSPGGPHNEQFF
TRBV5-6,NA,TRBJ2-5,NA,TGTGCCAGCAGCTACGATCCTCAAGAGACCCAGTACTTC,CASSYDPQETQYF
TRBV29-1,TRBD2,TRBJ2-7,NA,TGCAGCGCGCGGACTAGCGGGGGTACCTACGAGCAGTACTTC,CSARTSGGTYEQYF
TRBV7-3,NA,TRBJ1-6,NA,TGTGCCAGCAGCTCCGCCCGGGCCCCGGATTCACCCCTCCACTTT,CASSSARAPDSPLHF
TRBV30,NA,TRBJ2-1,NA,TGTGCCTGGAGTGTCATGGGCAATGAGCAGTTCTTC,CAWSVMGNEQFF
TRBV19,NA,TRBJ2-7,NA,TGTGCCAGTAGTATAGATAGGGGCGGAGGGCTCTACGAGCAGTACTTC,CASSIDRGGGLYEQYF